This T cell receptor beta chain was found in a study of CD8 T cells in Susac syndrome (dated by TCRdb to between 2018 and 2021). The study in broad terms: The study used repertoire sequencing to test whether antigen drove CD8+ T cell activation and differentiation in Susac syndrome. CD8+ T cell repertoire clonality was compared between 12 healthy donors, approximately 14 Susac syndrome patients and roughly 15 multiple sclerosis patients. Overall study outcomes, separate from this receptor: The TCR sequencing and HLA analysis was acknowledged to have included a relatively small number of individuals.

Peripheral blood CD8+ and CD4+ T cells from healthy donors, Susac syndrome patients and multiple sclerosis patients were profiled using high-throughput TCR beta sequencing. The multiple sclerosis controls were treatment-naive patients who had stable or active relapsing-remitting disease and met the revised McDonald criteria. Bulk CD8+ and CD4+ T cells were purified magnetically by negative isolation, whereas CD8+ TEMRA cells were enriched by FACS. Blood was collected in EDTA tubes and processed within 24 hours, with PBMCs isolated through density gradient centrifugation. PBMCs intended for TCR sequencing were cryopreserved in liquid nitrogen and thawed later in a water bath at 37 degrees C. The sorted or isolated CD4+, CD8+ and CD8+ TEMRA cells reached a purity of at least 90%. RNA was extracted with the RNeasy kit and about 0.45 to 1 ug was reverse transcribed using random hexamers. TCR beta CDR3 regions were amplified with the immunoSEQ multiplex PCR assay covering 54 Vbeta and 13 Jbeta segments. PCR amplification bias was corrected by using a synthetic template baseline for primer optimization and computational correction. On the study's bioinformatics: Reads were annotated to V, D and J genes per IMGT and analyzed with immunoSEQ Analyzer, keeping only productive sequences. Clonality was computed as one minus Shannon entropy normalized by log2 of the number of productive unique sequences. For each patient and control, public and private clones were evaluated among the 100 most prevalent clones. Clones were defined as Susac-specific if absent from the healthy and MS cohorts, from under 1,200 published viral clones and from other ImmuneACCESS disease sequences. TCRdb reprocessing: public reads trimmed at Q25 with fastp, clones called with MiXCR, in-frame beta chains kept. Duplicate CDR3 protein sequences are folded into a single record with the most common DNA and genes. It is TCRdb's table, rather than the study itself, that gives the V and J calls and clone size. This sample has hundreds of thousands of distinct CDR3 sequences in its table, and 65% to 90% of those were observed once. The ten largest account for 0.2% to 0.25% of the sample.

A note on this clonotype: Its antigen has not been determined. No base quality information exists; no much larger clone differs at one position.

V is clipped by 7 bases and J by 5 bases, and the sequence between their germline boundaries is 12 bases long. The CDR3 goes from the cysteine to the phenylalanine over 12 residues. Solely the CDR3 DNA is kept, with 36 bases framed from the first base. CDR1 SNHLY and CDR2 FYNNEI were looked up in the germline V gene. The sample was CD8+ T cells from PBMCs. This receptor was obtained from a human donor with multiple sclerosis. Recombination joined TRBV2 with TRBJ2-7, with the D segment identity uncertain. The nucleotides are TGTGCCAGCACTTTTTACGGAGACGAGCAGTACTTC. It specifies CASTFYGDEQYF.